The 8 T cell receptor beta chains in this list originate from one sample, sequenced in a study of CD4 T cell repertoires in COVID-19. The data were produced by immunoSEQ multiplex PCR, yet TCRdb's version contains in-frame clones alone and is incomplete. The sample holds 70,000 to 95,000 clones, about four fifths seen once. Sequenced here: CD4+ T cells from peripheral blood, sampled after recovery from COVID-19. All receptors derive from a human donor who had COVID-19.

This sequence joins TRBV19 and TRBJ1-5, with D possibly TRBD1 on 5 matching bases. The CDR3 extends over 13 amino acids. In germline, CDR1 is LNHDA, CDR2 SQIVND (reference sequence). Trimming removed 7 bases from V and 2 bases from J, with 9 bases in between. The CDR3 here is CASTGVGNQPQHF. Here the CDR3 DNA reads TGTGCCAGTACGGGGGTTGGCAATCAGCCCCAGCATTTT.

The chain has TRBV9 and TRBJ1-1, with D perhaps TRBD1 (5 bases). The CDR3 is 14 residues long. The V gene's germline CDR1 is SGDLS and CDR2 YYNGEE. Trimming pared 2 bases from V and 4 bases from J, leaving 12 bases between. The CDR3 is CASSVRGEGTEAFF. The CDR3, as DNA: TGTGCCAGCAGCGTTCGAGGGGAGGGCACTGAAGCTTTCTTT.

CDR3 residues: CASVEASLIYGYTF. Here the CDR3 DNA reads TGTGCCAGCGTGGAAGCGAGTCTGATCTATGGCTACACCTTC. The chain recombines TRBV28 with TRBJ1-2; D not resolved. Germline lookup yields CDR1 MDHEN and CDR2 SYDVKM. This CDR3 contains 14 residues. V dropped 8 bases and J dropped 4 bases, with 17 bases sitting between them.

The chain has TRBV2 and TRBJ2-2, with D possibly matching TRBD1 (6 bases). Trimming removed 5 bases at V and 5 bases at J, with 18 bases between. The germline CDR1 and CDR2 sequences are SNHLY and FYNNEI. This CDR3 region has 16 residues. CDR3 nucleotides: TGTGCCAGCAGTCCCACCTGGACAGCGGAAACCGGGGAGCTGTTTTTT. This gives the protein CASSPTWTAETGELFF.

The CDR3 spells CATSRDRTKETQYF. In DNA, the CDR3 is TGTGCCACCAGCAGAGATCGGACTAAAGAGACCCAGTACTTC. The chain joins TRBV15 to TRBJ2-5, with D possibly matching TRBD2 (6 bases). Germline V gene lookup returns CDR1 LNHNV and CDR2 YYDKDF (reference sequence). V gave up 0 bases and J gave up 3 bases, with 8 bases separating them. This CDR3 is 14 amino acids long.

The rearrangement links TRBV18 to TRBJ1-6, with D possibly TRBD1 on 5 matching bases. The CDR3 has 14 amino acids. The germline CDR1 and CDR2 sequences are KGHSH and LQKENI. The V end was cut by 8 bases, the J end by 7 bases, with 15 bases between. CDR3 in DNA: TGTGCCAGCCGACGGGACCCCCTCAATTCACCCCTCCACTTT. Amino acid sequence: CASRRDPLNSPLHF.

The chain carries TRBV5-1 and TRBJ1-1, with D unresolved. The CDR3 extends over 13 amino acids. The V and J ends lost 4 bases and 3 bases respectively, with 10 bases between them. Germline values: CDR1 SGHRS, CDR2 YFSETQ. CDR3 sequence reads: CASSPRGDTEAFF. In DNA form, the CDR3 reads TGCGCCAGCAGCCCCCGGGGAGACACTGAAGCTTTCTTT.

Written as DNA, the CDR3 is TGCGCCAGCAGCTTGGGACAGTTAGGTTCCGAAGCTTTCTTT. It translates to CASSLGQLGSEAFF. The chain is built from TRBV5-1 and TRBJ1-1, with a weak D call TRBD1 (5 bases). The CDR3 has 14 amino acids. Germline V gene lookup returns CDR1 SGHRS and CDR2 YFSETQ. V shed 0 bases and J shed 8 bases, with 14 bases lying between them. The complete variable domain, with remaining parts taken from reference TRBV5-1 and TRBJ1-1, reads KAGVTQTPRYLIKTRGQQVTLSCSPISGHRSVSWYQQTPGQGLQFLFEYFSETQRNKGNFPGRFSGRQFSNSRSEMNVSTLELGDSALYLCASSLGQLGSEAFFGQGTRLTVV.